Listed below are T cell receptor beta chains from one sample, sequenced in a study of blood T cells in healthy people across ages. TCRdb re-called the 5' RACE reads through MiXCR, storing one row per CDR3 protein. The data contain 800,000 to 900,000 distinct CDR3 sequences, around 62% of them singletons. Source material: blood. Every receptor here comes from a man younger than 40 in good health. Each CDR3 is given with its conserved first and last residue. A D gene is named only where the DNA matches it firmly. Expanded clones are given a class, and other clones once, few, many or no size at all.

d_call clone_size j_call v_call cdr3_nt cdr3_aa
- once TRBJ2-7 TRBV6-5 TGTGCCAGCACCGGGACTCAGACCTACGAGCAGTACTTC CASTGTQTYEQYF
TRBD1 - TRBJ2-7 TRBV28 TGTGCCAGCAGACCAGGGGGTACCTACGAGCAGTACTTC CASRPGGTYEQYF
- - TRBJ2-7 TRBV15 TGTGCCACCAGCAGCGACCGCCAGGGGCCCAACGAGCAGTACTTC CATSSDRQGPNEQYF
- - TRBJ1-6 TRBV15 TGTGCCACCAGCAGAGATGACGGCCGCCCCCTCCACTTT CATSRDDGRPLHF
- - TRBJ2-1 TRBV29-1 TGCAGCGTTGAAGGCTCGGGGCAGTTCTTC CSVEGSGQFF
TRBD2 - TRBJ2-5 TRBV28 TGTGCCAGCAGTTTCCCTAGCGGGGGGGAAGGGGAGCAGTACTTC CASSFPSGGEGEQYF
- - TRBJ1-5 TRBV10-3 TGTGCCATCAGTGACCTTCTCAATCAGCCCCAGCATTTT CAISDLLNQPQHF
TRBD2 few TRBJ2-3 TRBV6-5 TGTGCCAGCAGTTTGCGGATGGGACTAGCGGGGAGCACAGATACGCAGTATTTT CASSLRMGLAGSTDTQYF
TRBD1 - TRBJ2-1 TRBV6-1 TGTGCCAGCACTCCGGGACAGGTATACAATGAGCAGTTCTTC CASTPGQVYNEQFF
TRBD1 - TRBJ1-5 TRBV27 TGTGCCAGCAGTCCCGGGACAGGGTGGCATCAGCCCCAGCATTTT CASSPGTGWHQPQHF
- - TRBJ2-7 TRBV29-1 TGCAGCGTTGGGGCGGGGAGCTCCTACGAGCAGTACTTC CSVGAGSSYEQYF
- - TRBJ2-3 TRBV7-9 TGTGCCAGCAGCCGGGCGGGACTCAGCACAGATACGCAGTATTTT CASSRAGLSTDTQYF
- - TRBJ2-7 TRBV7-2 TGTGCCACCAAAGACCGAATCAACACCTACGAGCAGTACTTC CATKDRINTYEQYF
TRBD2 - TRBJ2-7 TRBV7-2 TGTGCCAGCGCTCTAGGGGACTACCCGGCCTACGAGCAGTACTTC CASALGDYPAYEQYF
TRBD1 - TRBJ2-7 TRBV5-1 TGCGCCAGCAGCCACGGACAGGGTTCCTACGAGCAGTACTTC CASSHGQGSYEQYF
- once TRBJ2-7 TRBV28 TGTGCCAGCAGAGCTCTGACAGGTTCCTACGAGCAGTACTTC CASRALTGSYEQYF
- once TRBJ2-7 TRBV6-1 TGTGCCAGCAGTGAGTTATCGACTACTAGCTCCTACGAGCAGTACTTC CASSELSTTSSYEQYF
TRBD1 few TRBJ2-5 TRBV6-2/TRBV6-3 TGTGCCAGCGGTAGGACAGGGGAAGAGACCCAGTACTTC CASGRTGEETQYF
- - TRBJ1-1 TRBV28 TGTGCCAGCAGTGGACCCTACACTGAAGCTTTCTTT CASSGPYTEAFF
TRBD2 - TRBJ2-1 TRBV4-2 TGTGCCAGCAGCCAGGAACTAGCGGGGGGCGTTGGTGAGCAGTTCTTC CASSQELAGGVGEQFF
- - TRBJ2-7 TRBV4-3 TGCGCCAGCAGCCGTCACCTGGCAGCCAGCTACGAGCAGTACTTC CASSRHLAASYEQYF
- - TRBJ2-1 TRBV5-1 TGCGCCAGCAGCACCGGGACCCGTGAGCAGTTCTTC CASSTGTREQFF
TRBD1 - TRBJ1-6 TRBV7-2 TGTGCCAGCAGCGTCCGACAGGGGGCGGGTAATTCACCCCTCCACTTT CASSVRQGAGNSPLHF
TRBD1 few TRBJ2-4 TRBV6-2/TRBV6-3 TGTGCCAGCAGTTCCAGACAGGGAAGGGGAGACATTCAGTACTTC CASSSRQGRGDIQYF
TRBD1 - TRBJ1-5 TRBV12-3/TRBV12-4 TGTGCCAGCAGCCCGACAGGGAAGAATCAGCCCCAGCATTTT CASSPTGKNQPQHF
- - TRBJ2-7 TRBV7-2 TGTGCCAGCAGCCCCCCGTCTCTAGGCGGTTACGAGCAGTACTTC CASSPPSLGGYEQYF
TRBD1 - TRBJ1-2 TRBV20-1 TGCAGTGCTAGGATCCAGGGACAGGGAATCTATGGCTACACCTTC CSARIQGQGIYGYTF
- - TRBJ1-6 TRBV7-2 TGTGCCAGCACCACTTACTATGGAGCGATGAGCTCCTATAATTCACCCCTCCACTTT CASTTYYGAMSSYNSPLHF
- - TRBJ2-7 TRBV15 TGTGCCACCAGCAACAGGCTAGGCGAGCAGTACTTC CATSNRLGEQYF
- - TRBJ2-3 TRBV27 TGTGCCAGCAGCCAAGGGGCACAGGCGGCACGGACAGATACGCAGTATTTT CASSQGAQAARTDTQYF
- - TRBJ2-7 TRBV20-1 TGCAGTGCTCCGTTAGGGGGGGACTACAATGAGCAGTACTTC CSAPLGGDYNEQYF
TRBD1 once TRBJ1-2 TRBV18 TGTGCCAGCTCGGGACAGGGGTCTGACTATGGCTACACCTTC CASSGQGSDYGYTF
- - TRBJ1-6 TRBV7-8 TGCGCCAGCAGCTTAGCCGGCCCCCTCCACTTT CASSLAGPLHF
- once TRBJ1-2 TRBV13 TGTGCCAGCAGCCCCACCGGGAAAAACTATGGCTACACCTTC CASSPTGKNYGYTF